A single sample is the source of the 10 T cell receptor beta chains below, sequenced in a study of cytomegalovirus exposure and HLA in healthy donors. Amplification used 60 Vbeta primers and 13 Jbeta primers. Sequencing used immunoSEQ multiplex PCR; TCRdb keeps in-frame clones, though not all of them. The sample comprises approximately 150,000 clones, 78% of which are singletons, and around 14% rests with the top ten. The sequencing sample was made of PBMCs. The origin of the receptors is a woman between 50 and 59 years old in good health and CMV-seropositive.

The chain is built from TRBV5-1 and TRBJ2-5; 13 bases align to TRBD2. Gene TRBJ2-7 matches the end of the DNA better, so the J call may be wrong. The CDR3 is 14 residues long. CDR1 and CDR2 (germline): SGHRS, YFSETQ. The DNA of the CDR3 is TGCGCCAGCAGGGGACTAGCGGGGTCCTACGAGCAGTACTTC. This codes for CASRGLAGSYEQYF.

V usage is TRBV19 and J usage is TRBJ2-1; 8 nucleotides match TRBD1. The CDR3 is 14 amino acids. The germline V gene has CDR1 LNHDA and CDR2 SQIVND (reference sequence). J was trimmed by 7 bases and V by 2 bases; bases with no gene match: 4. The CDR3 loop is CASSIQGAWNEQFF. DNA of the CDR3: TGTGCCAGTAGTATACAGGGGGCGTGGAATGAGCAGTTCTTC. The full variable domain, completed using reference TRBV19 and TRBJ2-1, is DGGITQSPKYLFRKEGQNVTLSCEQNLNHDAMYWYRQDPGQGLRLIYYSQIVNDFQKGDIAEGYSVSREKKESFPLTVTSAQKNPTAFYLCASSIQGAWNEQFFGPGTRLTVL.

The chain has TRBV10-3 and TRBJ1-1; D might be TRBD1 (5 bases). Germline V gene lookup returns CDR1 ENHRY and CDR2 SYGVKD. The CDR3 consists of 17 residues. V lost 0 bases and J 5 bases, leaving 19 bases between the germline ends. As DNA, the CDR3 is TGTGCCATCAGTGAGTCGCGGACAAGCGCCTTCGGGACTGAAGCTTTCTTT. It is translated as CAISESRTSAFGTEAFF.

The chain recombines TRBV10-3 with TRBJ1-1; D remains unclear. Per germline, CDR1 ENHRY and CDR2 SYGVKD. V lost 10 bases to trimming and J lost 1 base, with 16 bases between them. CDR3 size: 14 residues. In DNA, the CDR3 is TGTGCCACCCAGGTTCTGGGTACGAACACTGAAGCTTTCTTT. This encodes CATQVLGTNTEAFF.

This sequence joins TRBV7-6 and TRBJ2-5; TRBD2 matches 10 bases. The germline V gene encodes CDR1 SGHVS and CDR2 FNYEAQ. The V segment lost 5 bases and the J segment 1 base; nucleotides outside the gene matches: 10. CDR3 length equals 17 residues. In nucleotides, the CDR3 is TGTGCCAGCAGCCCGCGAAGGACTAGCGGTTTCCAAGAGACCCAGTACTTC. This translates into CASSPRRTSGFQETQYF.

Concerning this clone itself: Other DNA sequences from this sample encode an identical CDR3 as well. V and J are TRBV4-1 and TRBJ2-7; 8 bases map to TRBD2. Germline V gene lookup returns CDR1 MGHRA and CDR2 YSYEKL. After removal of 0 bases from V and 2 bases from J, the junction contained 6 bases not matched to a gene. The CDR3 is 16 amino acids. CDR3 residues: CASSQDGREGTYEQYF. Written as DNA, the CDR3 is TGCGCCAGCAGCCAAGACGGGAGGGAAGGGACCTACGAGCAGTACTTC.

The chain carries TRBV15 and TRBJ2-3, with TRBD1 matching over 11 bases. V was pared by 3 bases and J by 4 bases, with 0 bases of the junction left unmatched. In germline, CDR1 is LNHNV, CDR2 YYDKDF (reference sequence). This CDR3 has 14 amino acids. The CDR3 here is CATSRDRGPDTQYF. The CDR3 bases are TGTGCCACCAGCAGGGACAGGGGGCCAGATACGCAGTATTTT.

The chain uses TRBV19 and TRBJ2-5; a weak D match, TRBD2 (5 bases). The germline V gene has CDR1 LNHDA and CDR2 SQIVND (reference sequence). The V end was cut by 1 base, the J end by 0 bases, with 9 bases between. The length of the CDR3 is 15 residues. CDR3 loop: CASSIGGGHQETQYF. CDR3 in DNA: TGTGCCAGTAGTATAGGAGGCGGGCACCAAGAGACCCAGTACTTC.

This clone appeared once. DNA for the CDR3: TGCGCCAGCAGCTTCGCCCAGGGGGCATACAATGAGCAGTTCTTC. Amino acids: CASSFAQGAYNEQFF. This chain joins TRBV5-1 and TRBJ2-1; 8 bases map to TRBD1. The ends lost 2 bases at V and 4 bases at J; junction bases unmatched: 5. Per the germline V gene, CDR1 is SGHRS and CDR2 is YFSETQ. The CDR3 consists of 15 residues.

This chain connects TRBV19 to TRBJ1-1, with a possible D match to TRBD1 (6 bases). Germline CDR1 and CDR2: LNHDA and SQIVND (reference sequence). The CDR3 consists of 14 residues. V was cut by 4 bases and J by 5 bases, with 14 bases left in between. The CDR3 DNA follows: TGTGCCAGTAGTAACTTCGACAGGCGGACTGAAGCTTTCTTT. Its translation: CASSNFDRRTEAFF.